Detailed here is one T cell receptor (beta chain). Its matching antigen is unknown. The sample belongs to a study of identical twins. TCRdb redid the calling of the 5' RACE reads with MiXCR, one entry per CDR3 protein. The sample carries about 190,000 distinct CDR3 sequences, approximately 16% recorded once. Broader study findings: Recombination models fit unrelated individuals' TCR alpha sharing but underestimated twins'.

Trimming shortened V by 3 bases and J by 7 bases, and 7 bases separated the two germline ends. CDR1 is SNHLY, CDR2 FYNNEI, per germline. The length of the CDR3 is 12 residues. These same data were also listed under a study on T cells expressing NK-cell markers. This second report adds: The study left the HCMV specificity of expanded NKG2C+ T cell clones unresolved.

The rearrangement joins TRBV2 to TRBJ2-1; D is undetermined. Sequenced sample: CD8+ T cells sorted from blood. The clonotype comes from a young woman in good health. The CDR3 region is CASSDAVNEQFF. Here the CDR3 DNA reads TGTGCCAGCAGTGACGCCGTAAATGAGCAGTTCTTC.